One and the same sample provided the 4 T cell receptor beta chains below, sequenced in a study of long-term antiretroviral therapy in people with HIV. Sequencing used immunoSEQ v3.0 at survey level. Sequenced by immunoSEQ multiplex PCR; TCRdb stores in-frame clones only, minus some. The sample lists about 34,000 clones, 80% to 90% occurring once. Sequencing used unsorted PBMCs, obtained 2.8 years before starting antiretroviral therapy. All receptors come from a woman in her 30s with HIV.

V is TRBV7-3 and J is TRBJ2-5; unclear D gene. The CDR3 spans 13 residues. V was pared by 0 bases and J by 5 bases, with 7 bases between. Per the germline V gene, CDR1 is SGHTA and CDR2 is FQGTGA. The CDR3 is CASSLTDRETQYF. The CDR3 DNA reads TGTGCCAGCAGCTTAACCGACCGTGAGACCCAGTACTTC.

The chain combines TRBV14 with TRBJ2-5; maybe TRBD2 (7 bases). This CDR3 has 17 amino acids. The V end was cut by 0 bases, the J end by 0 bases, with 14 bases between. Germline V gene data show CDR1 as SGHDN and CDR2 as FVKESK. This chain's CDR3 is CASSQEFRGANQETQYF. CDR3 in DNA: TGTGCCAGCAGCCAAGAGTTCCGGGGGGCGAACCAAGAGACCCAGTACTTC.

The chain combines TRBV10-3 with TRBJ1-2; D possibly corresponds to TRBD1 (6 bases). V gave up 3 bases and J gave up 1 base, with 18 bases separating them. The CDR3 covers 17 residues. CDR1 is ENHRY, CDR2 SYGVKD, per germline. Here the CDR3 reads CAISDPQSSGVNYGYTF. The CDR3, as DNA: TGTGCCATCAGTGACCCCCAGAGTTCAGGGGTTAACTATGGCTACACCTTC.

The J gene is TRBJ2-3, the V gene TRBV7-8, with TRBD1 matching over 9 bases. Trimming at V came to 10 bases and at J to 2 bases, leaving 13 bases not matched to a gene. The CDR3 extends over 16 amino acids. CDR1 is SGHVS, CDR2 FQNEAQ, per germline. For the CDR3, the DNA is TGTGCCACTATTGACCGGGACAGGGACCTCACAGATACGCAGTATTTT. This sequence encodes CATIDRDRDLTDTQYF.